The rows below give T cell receptor beta chains drawn from one sample of a study of multiple sclerosis patients with progressive multifocal leukoencephalopathy. Method: immunoSEQ multiplex PCR; TCRdb's copy keeps in-frame clones and lacks some. The table includes 31,000 or so clones, about nine tenths detected once. Material: PBMCs. Every receptor here comes from a human donor with multiple sclerosis. Each CDR3 is given with its conserved first and last residue. Each record gives: J gene, V gene, CDR3 protein.

J gene: TRBJ2-3; V gene: TRBV25-1; CDR3 protein: CAGRALVDTQYF
J gene: TRBJ1-5; V gene: TRBV6-5; CDR3 protein: CASSLTFGDQPQHF
J gene: TRBJ2-7; V gene: TRBV12-5; CDR3 protein: CASGTSRQGADEQYF
J gene: TRBJ1-1; V gene: TRBV30; CDR3 protein: CAWSAGWETEAFF
J gene: TRBJ2-7; V gene: TRBV19; CDR3 protein: CASSIGGQSSYEQYF
J gene: TRBJ2-2; V gene: TRBV9; CDR3 protein: CASSVEDTGELFF
J gene: TRBJ1-6; V gene: TRBV2; CDR3 protein: CASRRGGQSNSPLHF
J gene: TRBJ2-5; V gene: TRBV18; CDR3 protein: CASSPPSGEETQYF
J gene: TRBJ2-7; V gene: TRBV7-2; CDR3 protein: CASSLEWGEQYF
J gene: TRBJ2-2; V gene: TRBV5-4; CDR3 protein: CASSLGGRGHTGELFF
J gene: TRBJ2-3; V gene: TRBV28; CDR3 protein: CARKYTGHPRGRYF
J gene: TRBJ1-1; V gene: TRBV2; CDR3 protein: CASTVYRGEAFF
J gene: TRBJ2-7; V gene: TRBV27; CDR3 protein: CASGSRGYEQYF
J gene: TRBJ1-3; V gene: TRBV28; CDR3 protein: CASSTAIPGQGGNTIYF
J gene: TRBJ2-7; V gene: TRBV5-5; CDR3 protein: CASSLGVTSEYEQYF
J gene: TRBJ2-7; V gene: TRBV5-4; CDR3 protein: CASSEQGAGLGQYF
J gene: -; V gene: TRBV29-1; CDR3 protein: CSVEGGLAGYEQYF
J gene: TRBJ2-3; V gene: TRBV28; CDR3 protein: CASRTDRVVTDTQYF
J gene: TRBJ2-7; V gene: TRBV2; CDR3 protein: CASSAPYEQYF
J gene: TRBJ1-2; V gene: TRBV27; CDR3 protein: CASSGTNYGYTF
J gene: TRBJ2-7; V gene: TRBV7-8; CDR3 protein: CASSTTDRSVYEQYF
J gene: TRBJ1-4; V gene: TRBV9; CDR3 protein: CASSVGGGDEKLFF
J gene: TRBJ1-3; V gene: TRBV12-5; CDR3 protein: CASGLTPPPGPGNTIYF
J gene: TRBJ2-7; V gene: TRBV20-1; CDR3 protein: CSARGGGQQYF
J gene: TRBJ2-1; V gene: TRBV9; CDR3 protein: CASSSDSPSSYNEQFF
J gene: TRBJ2-2; V gene: TRBV27; CDR3 protein: CASSSNGADYTGELFF
J gene: TRBJ2-2; V gene: TRBV5-1; CDR3 protein: CASSSTTVGTNTGELFF
J gene: TRBJ1-2; V gene: TRBV25-1; CDR3 protein: CASSEKWNGYTF
J gene: TRBJ2-1; V gene: TRBV28; CDR3 protein: CASSLSGLGIGEQFF
J gene: -; V gene: TRBV5-4; CDR3 protein: CASSIRTSGSLYEQYF
J gene: TRBJ1-5; V gene: TRBV19; CDR3 protein: CASSTLITTGTAFHQPQHF
J gene: TRBJ2-1; V gene: TRBV5-4; CDR3 protein: CASRARTSGSNEQFF
J gene: TRBJ2-2; V gene: TRBV5-1; CDR3 protein: CASSLALDTGELFF
J gene: TRBJ2-3; V gene: TRBV13; CDR3 protein: CASSLGGGAGTQSYTDTQYF
J gene: TRBJ2-7; V gene: TRBV4-3; CDR3 protein: CASSQDWPDLYEQYF
J gene: TRBJ1-1; V gene: TRBV18; CDR3 protein: CASSPRGQGFEAFF